This T cell receptor beta chain is drawn from a study of CD8 T cells in ankylosing spondylitis. The study, taken as a whole, reports: Seemingly characteristic of ankylosing spondylitis blood was a TCR beta motif consisting of about 8 highly homologous variants. Earlier authors reported some of these motif variants in reactive arthritis synovial fluid and blood.

For TCR beta, libraries came from quantitative 5'-RACE with molecular barcodes. MiXCR was run by TCRdb on the 5' RACE reads, yielding one entry per CDR3 protein. This sample has some 800,000 distinct CDR3 sequences, with 10% to 15% found just once. Concerning this clonotype: Its antigen is currently unknown.

The V end lost 6 bases, the J end lost 4 bases, and 10 bases lay between the germline ends. The germline V gene encodes CDR1 MNHNS and CDR2 SASEGT. CDR3 length: 13 residues. Sequences were obtained from blood, either unsorted or a sorted T cell fraction (not recorded which). The chain links TRBV6-1 to TRBJ2-1, with a possible D match to TRBD2 (5 bases). This clonotype was sampled from a male donor with ankylosing spondylitis. DNA of the CDR3: TGTGCCAGCAGAAAAACTAGTTACAATGAGCAGTTCTTC. This sequence encodes CASRKTSYNEQFF.